This T cell receptor beta chain was profiled in a study of OX40 agonist ivuxolimab in advanced cancers. Study-wide context: Having had anti-PD-1, anti-PD-L1 or anti-CTLA-4 therapy before was allowed, and roughly 40% had some. General observations from the study: Undetermined was the antigen specificity of the expanded peripheral T cells. At doses 0.1 to 3.0 mg/kg, CD4+ and CD8+ clones expanded. Normalized expansion of T-cell clones was also low for some nonresponders.

Assay: immunoSEQ multiplex PCR; the TCRdb copy retains only in-frame clones and omits some. This sample has around 94,000 clones, with around nine tenths found just once. As for this clone: Its antigen is not known.

The junction had 7 bases not matched to a gene; V was cut back by 0 bases and J by 4 bases. CDR3 length: 16 residues. From germline, CDR1 is SGHDN and CDR2 FVKESK. The chain combines TRBV14 with TRBJ2-3; 7 bases match TRBD2. The sequenced sample was CD4+ or CD8+ T cells sorted from blood, obtained in a trial of the OX40 agonist ivuxolimab. The sequence was obtained from an adult with an advanced solid tumor such as melanoma, head and neck, liver or kidney cancer. The CDR3 coding sequence is TGTGCCAGCAGCCAAGAACGGACTAGTCTCGCAGATACGCAGTATTTT. Translating gives CASSQERTSLADTQYF.